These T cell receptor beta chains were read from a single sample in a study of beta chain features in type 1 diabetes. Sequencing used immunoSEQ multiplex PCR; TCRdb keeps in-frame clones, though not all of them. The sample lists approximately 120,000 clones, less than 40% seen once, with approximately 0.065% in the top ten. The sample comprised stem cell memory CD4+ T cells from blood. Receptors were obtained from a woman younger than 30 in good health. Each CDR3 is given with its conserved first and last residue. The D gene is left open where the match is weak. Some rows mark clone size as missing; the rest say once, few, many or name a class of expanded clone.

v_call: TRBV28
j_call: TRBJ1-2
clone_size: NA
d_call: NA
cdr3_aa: CASSSYIRVNGYTF
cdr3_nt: TGTGCCAGCAGTTCTTATATACGAGTAAATGGCTACACCTTC

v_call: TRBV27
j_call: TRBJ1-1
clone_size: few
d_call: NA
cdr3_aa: CASSLKPQGRTGAAFF
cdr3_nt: TGTGCCAGCAGTTTAAAACCACAGGGACGGACGGGTGCAGCTTTCTTT

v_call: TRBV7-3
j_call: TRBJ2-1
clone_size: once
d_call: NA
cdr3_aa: CASSLGGAGREQFF
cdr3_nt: TGTGCCAGCAGCTTAGGGGGGGCCGGACGTGAGCAGTTCTTC

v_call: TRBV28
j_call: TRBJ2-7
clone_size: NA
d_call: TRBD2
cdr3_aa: CASSSGTGTRGEQYF
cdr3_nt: TGTGCCAGCAGCTCCGGTACCGGGACTAGGGGCGAGCAGTACTTC

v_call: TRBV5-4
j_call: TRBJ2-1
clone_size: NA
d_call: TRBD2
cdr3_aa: CASSLRVAGILSYNEQFF
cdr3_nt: TGTGCCAGCAGCTTGAGGGTAGCGGGAATTCTCTCCTACAATGAGCAGTTCTTC

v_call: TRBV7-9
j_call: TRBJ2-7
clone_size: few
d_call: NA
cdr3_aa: CASSLRAGTYEQYF
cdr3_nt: TGTGCCAGCAGCTTACGAGCAGGGACCTACGAGCAGTACTTC

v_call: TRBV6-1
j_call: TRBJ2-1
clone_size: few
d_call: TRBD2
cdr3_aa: CASTRGVGDEQFF
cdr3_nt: TGTGCCAGCACTCGGGGGGTTGGCGATGAGCAGTTCTTC

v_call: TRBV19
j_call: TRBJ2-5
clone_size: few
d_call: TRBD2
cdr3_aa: CASTRTSGSIETQYF
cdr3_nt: TGTGCCAGTACGAGGACTAGCGGGAGTATTGAGACCCAGTACTTC

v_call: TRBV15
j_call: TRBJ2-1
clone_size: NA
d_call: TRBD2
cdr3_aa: CATRVGTSGRAIWNEQFF
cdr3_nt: TGTGCCACCAGAGTTGGGACTAGCGGGAGGGCCATTTGGAATGAGCAGTTCTTC

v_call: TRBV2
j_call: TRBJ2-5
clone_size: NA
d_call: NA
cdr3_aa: CASRTYRDETQYF
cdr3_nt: TGTGCCAGCAGAACCTACAGGGATGAGACCCAGTACTTC

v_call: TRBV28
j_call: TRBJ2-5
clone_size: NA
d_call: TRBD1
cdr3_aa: CASSFRQGTETQYF
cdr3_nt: TGTGCCAGCAGTTTCCGACAGGGAACGGAGACCCAGTACTTC

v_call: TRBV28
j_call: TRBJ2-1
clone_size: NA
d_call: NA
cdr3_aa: CASREGGAYNEQFF
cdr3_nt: TGTGCCAGCAGGGAGGGGGGGGCCTACAATGAGCAGTTCTTC

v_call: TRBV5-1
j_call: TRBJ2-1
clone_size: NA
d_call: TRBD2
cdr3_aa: CASPTAGLGYNEQFF
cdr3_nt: TGCGCCAGCCCTACCGCGGGACTAGGCTACAATGAGCAGTTCTTC

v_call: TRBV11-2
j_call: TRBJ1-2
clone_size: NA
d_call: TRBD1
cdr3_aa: CASSAAGTAEYYGYTF
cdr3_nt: TGTGCCAGCAGCGCGGCCGGGACAGCAGAATACTATGGCTACACCTTC

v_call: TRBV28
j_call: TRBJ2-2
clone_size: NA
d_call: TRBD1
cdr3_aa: CASSSPGTASTGELFF
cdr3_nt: TGTGCCAGCAGCTCTCCCGGGACAGCCTCTACCGGGGAGCTGTTTTTT

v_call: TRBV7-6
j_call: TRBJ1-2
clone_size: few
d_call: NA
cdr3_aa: CASTIHPDRLLSYTF
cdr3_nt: TGTGCCAGCACCATCCACCCCGACAGGCTCCTTTCCTACACCTTC

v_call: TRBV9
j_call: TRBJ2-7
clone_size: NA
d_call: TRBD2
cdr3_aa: CASSVTGTSGRASGEQYF
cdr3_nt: TGTGCCAGCAGCGTTACCGGGACTAGCGGGAGGGCCTCGGGGGAGCAGTACTTC

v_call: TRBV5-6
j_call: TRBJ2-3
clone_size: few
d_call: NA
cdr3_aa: CASSRLGHHSTDTQYF
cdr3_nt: TGTGCCAGCAGCCGACTGGGACACCATAGCACAGATACGCAGTATTTT

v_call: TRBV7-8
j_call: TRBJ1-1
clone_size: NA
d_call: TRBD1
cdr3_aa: CASSPRQGLVTEAFF
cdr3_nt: TGTGCCAGCAGCCCGCGACAGGGGTTGGTCACTGAAGCTTTCTTT

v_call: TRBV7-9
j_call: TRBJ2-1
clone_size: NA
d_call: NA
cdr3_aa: CASSFLGQSSYNEQFF
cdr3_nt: TGTGCCAGCAGCTTTCTTGGACAGAGCTCCTACAATGAGCAGTTCTTC

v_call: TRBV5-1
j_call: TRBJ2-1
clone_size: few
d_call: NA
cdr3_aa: CASSFGQGNEQFF
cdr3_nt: TGCGCCAGCAGCTTCGGTCAGGGCAATGAGCAGTTCTTC

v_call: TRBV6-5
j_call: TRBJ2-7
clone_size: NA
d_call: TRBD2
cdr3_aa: CASTESGRSYEQYF
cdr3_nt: TGTGCCAGCACCGAGAGCGGGAGATCTTACGAGCAGTACTTC

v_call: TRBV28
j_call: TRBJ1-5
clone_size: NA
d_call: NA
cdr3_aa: CASPQFRQPQHF
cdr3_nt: TGTGCCAGCCCTCAGTTCCGTCAGCCCCAGCATTTT

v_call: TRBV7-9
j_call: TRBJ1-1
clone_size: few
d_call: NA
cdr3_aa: CASGQSGWNTEAFF
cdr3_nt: TGTGCCAGCGGCCAATCAGGGTGGAACACTGAAGCTTTCTTT

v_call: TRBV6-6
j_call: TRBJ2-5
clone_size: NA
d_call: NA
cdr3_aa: CASSYGGSETQYF
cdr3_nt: TGTGCCAGCAGTTACGGGGGCTCGGAGACCCAGTACTTC

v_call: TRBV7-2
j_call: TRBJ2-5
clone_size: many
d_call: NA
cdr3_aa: CASSSRQYQETQYF
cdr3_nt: TGTGCCAGCAGCTCCAGGCAGTACCAAGAGACCCAGTACTTC

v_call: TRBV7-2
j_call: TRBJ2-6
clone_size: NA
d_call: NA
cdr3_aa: CASSLAKMTAILSGANVLTF
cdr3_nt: TGTGCCAGCAGCTTAGCCAAAATGACAGCGATACTCTCTGGGGCCAACGTCCTGACTTTC

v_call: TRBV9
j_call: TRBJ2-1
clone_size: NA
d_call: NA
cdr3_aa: CASSVSGSMYNEQFF
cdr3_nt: TGTGCCAGCAGCGTCTCCGGGTCCATGTACAATGAGCAGTTCTTC

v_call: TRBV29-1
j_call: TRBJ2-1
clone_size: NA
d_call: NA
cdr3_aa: CSVGPQSFNEQFF
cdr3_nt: TGCAGCGTTGGGCCACAGTCGTTTAATGAGCAGTTCTTC

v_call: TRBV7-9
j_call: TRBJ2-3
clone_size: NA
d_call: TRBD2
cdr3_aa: CASSEPGLAASTDTQYF
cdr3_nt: TGTGCCAGCAGCGAGCCGGGACTAGCGGCAAGCACAGATACGCAGTATTTT

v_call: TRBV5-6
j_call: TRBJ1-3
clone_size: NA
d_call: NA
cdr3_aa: CASTRSAASGNTIYF
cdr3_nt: TGTGCCAGCACCCGGAGCGCGGCCTCTGGAAACACCATATATTTT

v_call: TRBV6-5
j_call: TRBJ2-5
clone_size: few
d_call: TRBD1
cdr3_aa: CASSRSGTGETQYF
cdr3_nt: TGTGCCAGCAGTCGATCCGGGACAGGAGAGACCCAGTACTTC

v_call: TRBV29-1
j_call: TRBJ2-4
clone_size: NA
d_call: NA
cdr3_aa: CSVDGEEKNIQYF
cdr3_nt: TGCAGCGTTGACGGGGAGGAAAAAAACATTCAGTACTTC

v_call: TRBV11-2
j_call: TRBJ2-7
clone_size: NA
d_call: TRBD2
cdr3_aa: CASSPEREAREQYF
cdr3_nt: TGTGCCAGCAGCCCAGAGCGGGAGGCTCGCGAGCAGTACTTC

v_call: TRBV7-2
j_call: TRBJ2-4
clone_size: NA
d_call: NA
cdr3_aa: CASSPKRQVIDLAKNIQYF
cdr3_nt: TGTGCCAGCAGCCCAAAACGACAGGTCATAGACCTAGCCAAAAACATTCAGTACTTC

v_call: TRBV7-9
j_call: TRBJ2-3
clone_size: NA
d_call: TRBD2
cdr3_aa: CATATSGRTYTQYF
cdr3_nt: TGTGCCACTGCAACTAGCGGGAGAACTTATACGCAGTATTTT

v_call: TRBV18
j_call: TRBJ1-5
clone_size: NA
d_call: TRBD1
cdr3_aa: CASSQGSRGANQPQHF
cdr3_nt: TGTGCCAGCTCACAAGGGAGCAGGGGGGCGAATCAGCCCCAGCATTTT

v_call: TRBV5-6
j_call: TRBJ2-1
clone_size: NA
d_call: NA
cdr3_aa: CASSLANGISSEQFF
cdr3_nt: TGTGCCAGCAGCTTAGCAAACGGGATCAGCTCAGAGCAGTTCTTC

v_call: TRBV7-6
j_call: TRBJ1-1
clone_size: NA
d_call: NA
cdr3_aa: CASSLGTDTEAFF
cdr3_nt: TGTGCCAGCAGCTTAGGGACAGACACTGAAGCTTTCTTT

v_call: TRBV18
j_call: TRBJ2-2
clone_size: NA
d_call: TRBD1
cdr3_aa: CASSPWTGLTGELFF
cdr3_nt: TGTGCCAGCTCACCATGGACAGGGCTCACCGGGGAGCTGTTTTTT

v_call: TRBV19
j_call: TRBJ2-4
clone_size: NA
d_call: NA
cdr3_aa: CASSSPLGERYIQYF
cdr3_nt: TGTGCCAGTAGTAGCCCCCTAGGAGAGAGATACATTCAGTACTTC

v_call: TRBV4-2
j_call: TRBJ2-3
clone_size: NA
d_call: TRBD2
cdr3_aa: CASSQEASGRTDTQYF
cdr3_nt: TGTGCCAGCAGCCAAGAGGCTAGCGGGAGAACAGATACGCAGTATTTT

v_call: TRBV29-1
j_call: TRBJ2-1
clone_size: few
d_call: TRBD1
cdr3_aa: CSVLTPRQGVNHEQFF
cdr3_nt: TGCAGCGTTCTCACCCCAAGACAGGGGGTAAATCATGAGCAGTTCTTC

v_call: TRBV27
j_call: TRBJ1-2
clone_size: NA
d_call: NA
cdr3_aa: CASSLSPTVNYGYTF
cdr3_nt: TGTGCCAGCAGTTTATCCCCGACAGTTAACTATGGCTACACCTTC

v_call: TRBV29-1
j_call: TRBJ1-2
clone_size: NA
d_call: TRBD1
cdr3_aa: CSVEDPDRGRHGYTF
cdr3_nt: TGCAGCGTTGAAGATCCGGACAGGGGGCGGCACGGCTACACCTTC

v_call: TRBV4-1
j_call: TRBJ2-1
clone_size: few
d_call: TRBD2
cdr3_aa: CASEFSGRLGNEQFF
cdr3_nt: TGTGCCAGTGAATTCAGCGGGAGACTCGGCAATGAGCAGTTCTTC

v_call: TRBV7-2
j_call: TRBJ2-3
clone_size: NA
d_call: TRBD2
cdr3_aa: CASSPGLAGPPRADTQYF
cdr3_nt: TGTGCCAGCAGCCCCGGACTAGCGGGACCCCCCAGGGCAGATACGCAGTATTTT

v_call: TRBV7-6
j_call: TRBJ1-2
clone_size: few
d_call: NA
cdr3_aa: CASSHQGLNYGYTF
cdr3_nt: TGTGCCAGCAGCCACCAGGGGCTGAACTATGGCTACACCTTC

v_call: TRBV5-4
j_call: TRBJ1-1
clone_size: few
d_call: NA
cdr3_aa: CASSPRDILTEAFF
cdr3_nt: TGTGCCAGCAGCCCCCGGGACATCCTCACTGAAGCTTTCTTT

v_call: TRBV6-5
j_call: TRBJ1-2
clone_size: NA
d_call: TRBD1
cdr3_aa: CASSAYRGGYGYTF
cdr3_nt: TGTGCCAGCAGCGCGTACAGGGGTGGCTATGGCTACACCTTC

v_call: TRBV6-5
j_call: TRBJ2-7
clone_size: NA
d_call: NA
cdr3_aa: CASSYSAGYEQYF
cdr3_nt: TGTGCCAGCAGTTACTCGGCGGGCTACGAGCAGTACTTC

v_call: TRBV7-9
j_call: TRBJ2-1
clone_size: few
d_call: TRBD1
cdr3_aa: CASSLDRGQFF
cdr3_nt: TGTGCCAGCAGCTTAGACAGGGGACAGTTCTTC

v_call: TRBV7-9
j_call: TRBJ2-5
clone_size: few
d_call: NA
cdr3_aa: CASSPGTSQETQYF
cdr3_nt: TGTGCCAGCAGCCCCGGGACTTCGCAAGAGACCCAGTACTTC

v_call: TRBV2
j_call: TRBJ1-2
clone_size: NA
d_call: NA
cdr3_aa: CASSGTDYNYGYTF
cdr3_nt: TGTGCCAGCAGTGGGACGGACTATAACTATGGCTACACCTTC

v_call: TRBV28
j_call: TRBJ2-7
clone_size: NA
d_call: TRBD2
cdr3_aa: CASNGLALSYEQYF
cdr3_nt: TGTGCCAGCAACGGACTAGCGCTCTCCTACGAGCAGTACTTC

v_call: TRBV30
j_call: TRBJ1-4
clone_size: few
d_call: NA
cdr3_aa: CAWTKGVLNEKLFF
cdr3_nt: TGTGCCTGGACCAAGGGGGTGCTAAATGAAAAACTGTTTTTT

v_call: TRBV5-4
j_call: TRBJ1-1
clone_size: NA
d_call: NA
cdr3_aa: CASTRSGAHTEAFF
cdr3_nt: TGTGCCAGCACCCGGAGTGGAGCCCACACTGAAGCTTTCTTT

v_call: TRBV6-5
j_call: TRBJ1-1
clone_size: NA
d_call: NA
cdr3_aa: CASSLTRDFHTEAFF
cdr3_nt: TGTGCCAGCAGCCTTACCCGGGACTTTCACACTGAAGCTTTCTTT

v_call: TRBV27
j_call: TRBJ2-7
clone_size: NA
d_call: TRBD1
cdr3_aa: CASLGTGRKGSSYEQYF
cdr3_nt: TGTGCCAGCCTAGGGACAGGAAGAAAGGGGTCCTCCTACGAGCAGTACTTC

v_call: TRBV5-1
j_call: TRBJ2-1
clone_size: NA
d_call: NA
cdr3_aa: CASSLAQPLADNEQFF
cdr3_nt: TGCGCCAGCAGCTTGGCACAGCCCTTAGCGGATAATGAGCAGTTCTTC